These 27 T cell receptor beta chains came from one sample sequenced in a study of T cells in Graves' hyperthyroidism and ophthalmopathy. The investigators amplified TCR beta CDR3 regions from RNA transcripts. The primer set for the first-round RT-PCR of the TCR CDR3 was HTBI. Each CDR3 protein gets one entry after TCRdb re-called the multiplex PCR reads with MiXCR. The sample contains around 350,000 distinct CDR3 sequences, approximately 19% of which appear only once. Material: blood. The receptors derive from a woman in her late teens or twenties with Graves' hyperthyroidism.

This clonotype was seen repeatedly, ten times or more. This chain joins TRBV5-6 and TRBJ1-2, with 8 positions matching TRBD1. Germline loops: CDR1 SGHDT, CDR2 YYEEEE. The CDR3 is 13 amino acids. After removal of 4 bases from V and 6 bases from J, the junction contained 5 bases not matched to a gene. CDR3 nucleotide sequence: TGTGCCAGCAGCGAGACAGGGGTAGATGGCTACACCTTC. Translation gives CASSETGVDGYTF.

This clonotype was seen many times. The gene calls are TRBV6-1 and TRBJ1-1; D remains ambiguous. Germline CDR1 MNHNS, CDR2 SASEGT. The V end lost 6 bases, the J end lost 7 bases, and 12 bases lay between the germline ends. There are 12 residues in the CDR3. In DNA, the CDR3 is TGTGCCAGCAGGGAGGAAGGGTTTGAAGCTTTCTTT. It is translated as CASREEGFEAFF.

The table lists this clonotype with a few counts. A much larger clone sits a single nucleotide away, making a read error possible. The chain has TRBV6-2 or TRBV6-3 and TRBJ1-1; D gene ambiguous. The germline V gene has CDR1 MNHEY and CDR2 SVGEGT. V was clipped by 3 bases and J by 3 bases, with 2 bases between them. This CDR3 is built from 11 residues. The CDR3 region is CASSYYTEAFF. CDR3 DNA sequence: TGTGCCAGCAGTTATTACACTGAAGCTTTCTTT.

The gene calls are TRBV12-3 or TRBV12-4 and TRBJ2-7; weak D call: TRBD1 (6 bases). This CDR3 has 15 residues. V lost 6 bases, J lost 12 bases, and 27 bases lay in between. This CDR3 reads CASSRYRDKELVLYF. The CDR3 DNA is TGTGCCAGCAGCCGCTACCGGGACAAGGAGCTCGTGCTGTACTTC.

CDR3 bases: TGTGCCATCAAAATTGACTATGGCTACACCTTC. It specifies CAIKIDYGYTF. This chain links TRBV10-3 with TRBJ1-2, with D unclear. Germline CDR1 is ENHRY and CDR2 is SYGVKD. The CDR3 contains 11 residues. V lost 7 bases to trimming and J lost 3 bases, with 6 bases between them.

This clonotype was counted ten times or more. V and J are TRBV5-1 and TRBJ1-5; D remains ambiguous. The CDR3 is made up of 15 amino acids. Trimming cost V 0 bases and J 0 bases, with 7 bases left between them. Germline V gene data show CDR1 as SGHRS and CDR2 as YFSETQ. CDR3 nucleotide sequence: TGCGCCAGCAGCTTGGATGGGAGTAGCAATCAGCCCCAGCATTTT. Its protein product is CASSLDGSSNQPQHF.

This clonotype has a count of ten or more. The chain carries TRBV27 and TRBJ1-3, with D tentatively TRBD1 (6 bases). Per germline, CDR1 MNHEY and CDR2 SMNVEV (reference sequence). The V end was cut by 5 bases, the J end by 0 bases, with 11 bases between. This CDR3 is 15 amino acids long. As DNA, the CDR3 is TGTGCCAGCAGTCCCATGACAGGCTCTGGAAACACCATATATTTT. Its protein product is CASSPMTGSGNTIYF.

This clonotype was recorded many times. This chain connects TRBV4-2 to TRBJ1-2; tentatively, D is TRBD1 (6 bases). Germline V gene data show CDR1 as LGHNA and CDR2 as YNFKEQ. This CDR3 contains 17 residues. V was shortened by 0 bases and J by 2 bases, with 16 bases between the two germline ends. The CDR3 nucleotides are TGTGCCAGCAGCCAAGATATCGGCTGGACAGAGAACTATGGCTACACCTTC. Amino acids: CASSQDIGWTENYGYTF.

The V and J genes are TRBV28 and TRBJ2-7; TRBD2 aligns across 15 bases. V gave up 6 bases and J gave up 11 bases; unmatched junction bases: 14. Germline V CDR1 and CDR2: MDHEN, SYDVKM. The CDR3 is made up of 16 amino acids. CDR3 nucleotides: TGTGCCAGCAGGGGACTAGCGGGGGGACACTCCTACGGGGAGTACTTC. Translating it yields CASRGLAGGHSYGEYF.

V is TRBV6-1 and J is TRBJ2-7, with D possibly being TRBD2 (7 bases). The CDR3 consists of 16 residues. Germline V gene lookup returns CDR1 MNHNS and CDR2 SASEGT. Trimming removed 6 bases at V and 4 bases at J, with 22 bases between. The CDR3 DNA follows: TGTGCCAGCAGCGGGGTTGGGGCGGGGGCCGATTACGAGCAGTACTTC. Translated, it gives CASSGVGAGADYEQYF.

This clonotype was seen a handful of times. An end of the junction does not agree with germline; a read error may underlie this. The chain recombines TRBV11-2 with TRBJ1-1, with D possibly matching TRBD1 (6 bases). Germline CDR1 and CDR2: SGHAT and FQNNGV. The length of the CDR3 is 15 residues. The CDR3, as DNA: TGTGCCAGCAGCACCCCCTCGGGGGCCAGGGCTGAAGCTTGCTTT. Translation gives CASSTPSGARAEACF.

Many counts were recorded for this clonotype. The chain has TRBV2 and TRBJ1-5, with D uncertain. Germline V lookup: CDR1 SNHLY, CDR2 FYNNEI. The CDR3 is made up of 14 amino acids. Trimming took off 4 bases at V and 6 bases at J, with 13 bases between the two ends. Here the CDR3 reads CASSVDQAGQPQHF. The CDR3 region has the DNA TGTGCCAGCAGTGTCGATCAGGCTGGTCAGCCCCAGCATTTT. Together with reference TRBV2 and TRBJ1-5, the CDR3 gives the full variable domain: EPEVTQTPSHQVTQMGQEVILRCVPISNHLYFYWYRQILGQKVEFLVSFYNNEISEKSEIFDDQFSVERPDGSNFTLKIRSTKLEDSAMYFCASSVDQAGQPQHFGDGTRLSIL.

With regard to this clonotype: With a much larger clone just one base away, this may be a read error. For the CDR3, the DNA is TGTGCCAGCAGCCCGGCCCGCCAAGAGGCCCAAGAGACCCAGTACTTC. It yields the protein CASSPARQEAQETQYF. The chain joins TRBV13 to TRBJ2-5; D not certain. The V gene's germline CDR1 is PRHDT and CDR2 FYEKMQ (reference sequence). With 5 bases removed from V and 1 base from J, the gap between germline ends came to 17 bases. The CDR3 is 16 amino acids.

This clonotype was seen more than once but under ten times. The chain couples TRBV10-3 to TRBJ2-7; D gene uncertain. Trimming left V 7 bases short and J 1 base short, with 11 bases between. Germline V gene sequence: CDR1 ENHRY, CDR2 SYGVKD. The CDR3 runs to 13 residues. Written as DNA, the CDR3 is TGTGCCATCAACAGCCTCTGGTCCTACGAGCAGTACTTC. Translation gives CAINSLWSYEQYF.

This clonotype came up many times. This chain uses TRBV30 with TRBJ2-5, with 7 bases matching TRBD1. The CDR3 contains 14 residues. V lost 4 bases, J lost 1 base, and 6 bases stayed unmatched. Germline V gene data show CDR1 as GTSNPN and CDR2 as SVGIG (reference sequence). The CDR3 DNA is TGTGCCTGGACTGGGACAGTATTCCAAGAGACCCAGTACTTC. Amino acids: CAWTGTVFQETQYF. The full variable domain, completed using reference TRBV30 and TRBJ2-5, is SQTIHQWPATLVQPVGSPLSLECTVEGTSNPNLYWYRQAAGRGLQLLFYSVGIGQISSEVPQNLSASRPQDRQFILSSKKLLLSDSGFYLCAWTGTVFQETQYFGPGTRLLVL.

In this sample, this clonotype turned up many times. This chain uses TRBV6-1 with TRBJ2-3; 7 positions match TRBD2. This CDR3 has 16 amino acids. CDR1 is MNHNS and CDR2 is SASEGT in the germline V gene. Germline trimming cut 6 bases from V and 0 bases from J; bases unmatched to any gene: 9. CDR3 residues: CASSSRGGGSTDTQYF. The CDR3 nucleotides read TGTGCCAGCAGCTCGCGGGGCGGGGGAAGCACAGATACGCAGTATTTT.

This clonotype was detected ten times or more. This chain uses TRBV9 with TRBJ1-3; 8 bases align to TRBD1. V dropped 4 bases and J dropped 2; count of bases not matched to a gene: 8. This CDR3 spans 16 amino acids. CDR1 SGDLS and CDR2 YYNGEE come from the germline V gene. DNA for the CDR3: TGTGCCAGCAGCTTTACAGGGGGTCGGGCTGGAAACACCATATATTTT. It codes for CASSFTGGRAGNTIYF. Full variable domain (remainder filled in from reference TRBV9 and TRBJ1-3): DSGVTQTPKHLITATGQRVTLRCSPRSGDLSVYWYQQSLDQGLQFLIQYYNGEERAKGNILERFSAQQFPDLHSELNLSSLELGDSALYFCASSFTGGRAGNTIYFGEGSWLTVV.

Ten or more counts support this clonotype. The rearrangement joins TRBV6-2 or TRBV6-3 to TRBJ2-7; D is perhaps TRBD1 (5 bases). Germline CDR1 is MNHEY and CDR2 is SVGEGT. Trimming stripped 6 bases from V and 3 bases from J, with 15 bases between. This CDR3 has 14 amino acids. CDR3 protein: CASRDTPLNYEQYF. The CDR3 DNA reads as TGTGCCAGCAGGGACACACCGCTCAACTACGAGCAGTACTTC.

The table lists this clonotype with many counts. The CDR3 protein is CASSDSIGTGWTGNTIYF. The CDR3 DNA is TGTGCCAGCAGTGACTCTATTGGGACAGGGTGGACTGGAAACACCATATATTTT. The chain is built from TRBV6-4 and TRBJ1-3; 9 bases are a match to TRBD1. The CDR3 spans 18 residues. Looked up from germline, CDR1 is MRHNA and CDR2 is SNTAGT. The V segment lost 0 bases and the J segment 2 bases; nucleotides outside the gene matches: 8.

The V and J genes are TRBV10-1 and TRBJ2-7; 13 bases are shared with TRBD2. The CDR3 contains 15 residues. Unmatched junction bases numbered 5, after V lost 5 bases and J lost 4 bases. In germline, CDR1 is WNHNN, CDR2 SYGVQD (reference sequence). CDR3 sequence reads: CASSPGTSGEYEQYF. The CDR3 coding sequence is TGCGCCAGCAGTCCCGGGACTAGCGGGGAATACGAGCAGTACTTC.

This sequence joins TRBV5-4 and TRBJ2-7, with 8 bases matching TRBD2. V trimming: 3 bases; J trimming: 9 bases; junction bases outside the gene matches: 11. CDR3 length equals 14 residues. Germline values: CDR1 SGHNT, CDR2 YYREEE (reference sequence). CDR3 region: CASSSYSGTSRQYF. Written as DNA, the CDR3 is TGTGCCAGCAGCTCATATTCCGGGACTAGTAGGCAGTACTTC.

This clonotype was found many times. The genes are TRBV5-1 and TRBJ2-7, with D tentatively TRBD1 (6 bases). CDR3 size: 15 residues. Trimming removed 4 bases at V and 3 bases at J, with 17 bases between. CDR1 is SGHRS, CDR2 YFSETQ, per germline. CDR3 region: CASSREQGSGYEQYF. DNA of the CDR3: TGCGCCAGCAGCCGTGAACAGGGTAGTGGCTACGAGCAGTACTTC.

This clonotype was counted many times. The rearrangement joins TRBV12-3 or TRBV12-4 to TRBJ2-7, with D perhaps TRBD1 or TRBD2 (5 bases each). The CDR3 length is 11 residues. Trimming stripped 8 bases from V and 4 bases from J, with 9 bases between. The CDR3 here is CASGGAYEQYF. As DNA, the CDR3 is TGTGCCAGCGGGGGAGCTTACGAGCAGTACTTC.

This clonotype was counted many times. This chain joins TRBV20-1 and TRBJ2-7; D is possibly TRBD1 (6 bases). The germline V gene encodes CDR1 DFQATT and CDR2 SNEGSKA (reference sequence). Trimming took 5 bases from V and 3 from J, leaving 17 bases between them. The CDR3 sequence is 14 residues long. CDR3 DNA sequence: TGCAGTGCTTACAGAACCACGGACAGCTACGAGCAGTACTTC. This gives the protein CSAYRTTDSYEQYF.

This clonotype has a handful of counts. The gene calls are TRBV18 and TRBJ2-5; a possible D gene is TRBD2 (5 bases). With 2 bases removed from V and 0 bases from J, the gap between germline ends came to 19 bases. Germline V CDR1 and CDR2: KGHSH, LQKENI. The CDR3 totals 18 residues. The CDR3 DNA reads TGTGCCAGCTCACCAATTCGGACGGGGATAAACTACCAAGAGACCCAGTACTTC. Encoded protein: CASSPIRTGINYQETQYF.

This clonotype came up many times. This chain uses TRBV7-2 with TRBJ1-2; tentative D call: TRBD1 (6 bases). With 1 base removed from V and 6 bases from J, the gap between germline ends came to 12 bases. The CDR3 totals 14 residues. Germline CDR1 SGHTA, CDR2 FQGNSA. The CDR3 sequence: CASSLGTGWNGYTF. CDR3 nucleotides: TGTGCCAGCAGCTTAGGCACAGGGTGGAATGGCTACACCTTC.

This clonotype has ten or more counts. The V call is TRBV28, the J call TRBJ1-5; D gene ambiguous. The V gene's germline CDR1 is MDHEN and CDR2 SYDVKM. This CDR3 spans 17 amino acids. V was clipped by 6 bases and J by 2 bases, with 20 bases between them. CDR3 nucleotides: TGTGCCAGCAGCCGAATGCAGGAGTATAGCGGCAATCAGCCCCAGCATTTT. Protein: CASSRMQEYSGNQPQHF.